This T cell receptor beta chain appears in the sequencing data of a study of T-cell reconstitution after alpha-beta-depleted transplantation in children. General study points: Counts and diversity of T cells one year after transplant came mostly from newly produced T cells. Reports say that about two months after transplant, the alpha-beta T cells came out of several hundred graft clones that had expanded.

Germline V gene data show CDR1 as DFQATT and CDR2 as SNEGSKA (reference sequence). The CDR3 runs to 13 residues. Unique molecular identifiers were incorporated into the prepared TCRbeta library. TCRdb redid the calling of the PCR reads with MiXCR, one entry per CDR3 protein. The data hold about 980,000 distinct CDR3 sequences, with about 26% observed a single time. This clonotype has only a few counts. Antigen unknown. One end of the junction is discordant with germline, which a read error may explain. The rearrangement links TRBV20-1 to TRBJ2-6, with no clear D. The sample here was PBMCs, mostly from graft donor cells, taken 360 days after TCRalphabeta/CD19-depleted stem cell transplant. This clonotype was obtained from a boy less than two years old who had a stem cell transplant for SCID, so the T cells may come from the graft donor. The CDR3 is CSAREIGANVLTF. DNA for the CDR3: TGCAGTGCTCGAGAAATTGGGGCCAACGTCCTGACTTTC.